The clone carrying this TCR beta chain was counted at least ten times. The antigen is not known. This record belongs to a study of CD8 T cells in ankylosing spondylitis. Germline lookup yields CDR1 SGHVS and CDR2 FQNEAQ. The CDR3 covers 17 residues. V was trimmed by 2 bases and J by 0 bases, leaving 14 bases between them. TCRdb recomputed calls from the 5' RACE reads with MiXCR, one row per CDR3 protein. The table shows approximately 150,000 distinct CDR3 sequences, with 15% to 20% occurring only once. Points from the study as a whole: CD8+ cells made up the disease-linked clones, which were relatively rare in peripheral blood. Researchers reportedly found disease-linked clones significantly enriched in matched ankylosing spondylitis synovial fluid. In ankylosing spondylitis blood, a motif of eight highly homologous TCR beta variants appeared characteristic.

The sequence was collected from a male donor with ankylosing spondylitis. The chain joins TRBV7-8 to TRBJ2-1; D is unclear. Sequencing input: blood, either unsorted or a sorted T cell fraction (not recorded which). CDR3 nucleotide sequence: TGTGCCAGCAGCTTAAGTTCCCCGGCGAGCTCCTACAATGAGCAGTTCTTC. Its translation is CASSLSSPASSYNEQFF.